The T cell receptor (beta chain) under discussion was sequenced for a study of blood T cell repertoires in COVID-19. Study information: The United States, Italy and Spain provided the acute and convalescent COVID-19 samples. T cells, B-cell-depleted T cells, or PBMCs supplied cDNA or gDNA.

The trim removed 5 bases at V and 11 bases at J, leaving 16 bases unmatched. This CDR3 region has 15 residues. Germline V gives CDR1 KGHDR, CDR2 SFDVKD. This clone was observed once. Per the study methods: Estimates of nucleated cell counts were drawn from the amplification of reference gene primers. TCRdb's table, derived via immunoSEQ multiplex PCR, lists solely in-frame clones and lacks some. That table furnishes V, J and clone size, whereas the DNA furnished D and trimming. The repertoire holds some 340,000 clones, with 85% as singletons. The sample was peripheral blood. The rearrangement joins TRBV24-1 to TRBJ1-2; 7 bases align to TRBD1. The source is a woman aged 18-29 years with acute or convalescent COVID-19. This chain's CDR3 is CATSGPNRDSNAYTF. CDR3 coding DNA: TGTGCCACCAGTGGCCCCAACCGGGACAGTAATGCTTACACCTTC.